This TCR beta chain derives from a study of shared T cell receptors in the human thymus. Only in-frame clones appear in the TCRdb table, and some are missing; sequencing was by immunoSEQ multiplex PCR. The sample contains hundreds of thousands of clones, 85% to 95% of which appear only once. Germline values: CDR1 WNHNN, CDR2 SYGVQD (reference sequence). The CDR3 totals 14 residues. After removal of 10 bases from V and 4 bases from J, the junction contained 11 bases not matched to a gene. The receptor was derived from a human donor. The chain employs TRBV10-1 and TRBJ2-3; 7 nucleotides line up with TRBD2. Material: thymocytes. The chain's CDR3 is CATTPGLTSDTQYF. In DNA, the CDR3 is TGCGCCACAACACCGGGACTAACGTCAGATACGCAGTATTTT.